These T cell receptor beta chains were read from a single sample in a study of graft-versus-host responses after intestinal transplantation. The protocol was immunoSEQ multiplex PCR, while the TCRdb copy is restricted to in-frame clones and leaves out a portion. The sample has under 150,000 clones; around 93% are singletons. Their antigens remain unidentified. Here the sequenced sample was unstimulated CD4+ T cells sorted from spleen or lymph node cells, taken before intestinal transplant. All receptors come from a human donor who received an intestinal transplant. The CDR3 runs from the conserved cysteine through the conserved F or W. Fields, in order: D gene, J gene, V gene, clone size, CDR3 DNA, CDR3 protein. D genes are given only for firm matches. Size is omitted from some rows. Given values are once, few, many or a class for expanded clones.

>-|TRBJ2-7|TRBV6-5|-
TGTGCCAGCAGTGAACTCGCAGGTTCGCACGAGCAGTACTTC
CASSELAGSHEQYF
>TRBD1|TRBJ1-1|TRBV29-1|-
TGCAGCGTGGACGACAGGGGCGCTGAAGCTTTCTTT
CSVDDRGAEAFF
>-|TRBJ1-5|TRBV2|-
TGTGCCAGCAGGGGGAATAGCAATCAGCCCCAGCATTTT
CASRGNSNQPQHF
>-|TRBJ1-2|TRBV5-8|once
TGTGCCAGCACCCCCGACGTCGGGGCCCAAGGCTATGGCTACACCTTC
CASTPDVGAQGYGYTF
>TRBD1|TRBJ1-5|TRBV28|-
TGTGCCAGCAGTTTAGAGGGACAGGGACATCAGCCCCAGCATTTT
CASSLEGQGHQPQHF
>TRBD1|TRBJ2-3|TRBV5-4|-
TGTGCCAGCAGCAAGGGACAGCCCCCCACAGATACGCAGTATTTT
CASSKGQPPTDTQYF
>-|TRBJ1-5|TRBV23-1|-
TGCGCCAGCAGTCTTCCCTATAGCAATCAGCCCCAGCATTTT
CASSLPYSNQPQHF
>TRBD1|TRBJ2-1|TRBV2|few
TGTGCCAGCCTGGACAGGTATTCTTACAATGAGCAGTTCTTC
CASLDRYSYNEQFF
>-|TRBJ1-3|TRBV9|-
TGTGCCAGCAGCGTCCTAGGGACTTCTGGAAACACCATATATTTT
CASSVLGTSGNTIYF
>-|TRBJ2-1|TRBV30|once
TGTGCCTGGAGTGAGGGCAGCTACAATGAGCAGTTCTTC
CAWSEGSYNEQFF
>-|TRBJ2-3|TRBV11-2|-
TGTGCCAGCAGCTCCGAGCTCAGCACAGATACGCAGTATTTT
CASSSELSTDTQYF
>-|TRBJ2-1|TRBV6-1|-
TGTGCCAGCAGTGAAGCCGTAGGTGAGCAGTTCTTC
CASSEAVGEQFF
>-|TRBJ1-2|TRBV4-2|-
TGTGCCAGCAGCCAAGATCTGGGGGGCCCCTATGGCTACACCTTC
CASSQDLGGPYGYTF
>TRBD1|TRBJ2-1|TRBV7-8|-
TGTGCCAGCAGCTCCCGGGACAGCTCCTACAATGAGCAGTTCTTC
CASSSRDSSYNEQFF
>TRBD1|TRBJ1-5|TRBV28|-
TGTGCCAGCAAGTGGTCAGGGGGAGGGAATCAGCCCCAGCATTTT
CASKWSGGGNQPQHF
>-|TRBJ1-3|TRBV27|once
TGTGCCAGCAGCTCTAGGGGGGCTGGAAACACCATATATTTT
CASSSRGAGNTIYF
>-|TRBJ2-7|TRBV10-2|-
TGCGCCAGCAGGGGTTCCGGAGGGGGATCCTACGAGCAGTACTTC
CASRGSGGGSYEQYF
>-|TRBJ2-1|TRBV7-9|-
TGTGCCAGCGCACGAGGGGGACTACAAAATGAGCAGTTCTTC
CASARGGLQNEQFF
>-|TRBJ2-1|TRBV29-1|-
TGCAGCGTTCAATTACGGTACAATGAGCAGTTCTTC
CSVQLRYNEQFF
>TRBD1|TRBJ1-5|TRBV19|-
TGTGCCAGTAGGAGGGACAGGGGGCAGAGTCAGCCCCAGCATTTT
CASRRDRGQSQPQHF
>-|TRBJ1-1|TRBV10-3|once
TGTGCCATCAGTGGGGTGGGTGTAAGTGGCACTGAAGCTTTCTTT
CAISGVGVSGTEAFF
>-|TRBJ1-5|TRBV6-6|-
TGTGCCAGCAGTTACTCGGGTCAGCCCCAGCATTTT
CASSYSGQPQHF
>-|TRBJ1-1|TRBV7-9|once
TGTGCCAGCACCCCGGACATGAACACTGAAGCTTTCTTT
CASTPDMNTEAFF
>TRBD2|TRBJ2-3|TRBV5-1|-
TGCGCCAGCAGTCTCCTGGGACTAGCGGGAGGGGCCTCTAGCACAGATACGCAGTATTTT
CASSLLGLAGGASSTDTQYF
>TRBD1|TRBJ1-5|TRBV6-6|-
TGTGCCAGCAGCGAGGGACAGAGAAATCAGCCCCAGCATTTT
CASSEGQRNQPQHF
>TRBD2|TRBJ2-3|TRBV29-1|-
TGCAGCGACGGACTAGCGGGAAGCTTCACAGATACGCAGTATTTT
CSDGLAGSFTDTQYF
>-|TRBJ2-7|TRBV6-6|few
TGTGCCAGCAGTTCCCCAAAGATCGGGTACCACGAGCAGTACTTC
CASSSPKIGYHEQYF
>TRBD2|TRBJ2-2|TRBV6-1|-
TGTGCCAGCAGTGAAGGGGGGGGTAGGGCCGGGGAGCTGTTTTTT
CASSEGGGRAGELFF
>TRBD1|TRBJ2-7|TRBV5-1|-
TGCGCCAGCAGCCTAGACAGGGGTCCCTACGAGCAGTACTTC
CASSLDRGPYEQYF
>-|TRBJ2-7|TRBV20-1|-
TGCAGAAACAGGAGCTGCTACGAGCAGTACTTC
CRNRSCYEQYF
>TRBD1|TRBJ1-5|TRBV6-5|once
TGTGCCAGCAGCAAGGACAGGCGGAGCAATCAGCCCCAGCATTTT
CASSKDRRSNQPQHF